This T cell receptor beta chain was retrieved from a study of PD-1 blockade in classical Hodgkin lymphoma. The study's findings and limits: The CD4+ diversity rise by C4D1 was clearest in complete responders. Factors driving the repertoire differences, possibly disease activity or prior therapy, remain undefined. Newly diagnosed and completely responding patients shared comparable baseline diversity. Any patient who commenced nivolumab under 1 year after ASCT was excluded.

Exposure to brentuximab vedotin varied, and each patient had relapsed following autologous stem cell transplantation. CDR1 and CDR2 (germline): WNHNN, SYGVQD (reference sequence). Trimming pared 11 bases from V and 2 bases from J, leaving 13 bases between. This CDR3 is 12 amino acids long. This clone was observed a single time. The antigen remains unidentified. The protocol was immunoSEQ multiplex PCR, while the TCRdb copy is restricted to in-frame clones and leaves out a portion. Of fewer than 90,000 clones listed, about nine tenths are singletons. This sequence was found in a human donor with classical Hodgkin lymphoma. The rearrangement uses TRBV10-1 and TRBJ2-7; D might be TRBD1 (6 bases). Sequenced here: peripheral blood mononuclear cells (PBMCs), sampled at baseline. CDR3 nucleotide sequence: TGCGCCCAGACAGGATTCACCTACGAGCAGTACTTC. This encodes CAQTGFTYEQYF.